The rows below give T cell receptor beta chains drawn from one sample of a study of blood T cell repertoires in COVID-19. Clones were sequenced by immunoSEQ multiplex PCR, and TCRdb holds only the in-frame ones, with some missing. In the table there are some 260,000 clones, 85% to 90% of which are singletons. Sequencing used PBMCs or T cells enriched from blood (not recorded which). The origin of the receptors is a man aged 35 to 55 who had recovered from COVID-19. Both conserved end residues are trimmed from each CDR3.

len | j_gene | v_gene | CDR3aa
13 | TRBJ2-3 | TRBV6-2/TRBV6-3 | ASSERTGGTDTQY
15 | TRBJ2-5 | TRBV4-3 | ASSQTRTSRDQETQY
16 | TRBJ1-4 | TRBV27 | ASSFFFGPGLGNEKLF
13 | TRBJ2-7 | TRBV3-1/TRBV3-2 | ASSQVWRGGYEQY
14 | TRBJ2-1 | TRBV10-3 | AISESSGGGPGEQF
11 | TRBJ1-2 | TRBV6-5 | ASTSDRNYGYT
11 | TRBJ1-1 | TRBV30 | AWSRQLNTEAF
14 | TRBJ2-5 | TRBV5-1 | ASSPDRADFKGTQY
11 | TRBJ2-5 | TRBV7-9 | ASSLGSFETQY
14 | TRBJ1-2 | TRBV9 | ASSVELDRGRDGYT
11 | TRBJ1-2 | TRBV12-3/TRBV12-4 | ASSLGPGPSYT
11 | TRBJ1-1 | TRBV29-1 | SVGHGMNTEAF
14 | TRBJ1-6 | TRBV3-1/TRBV3-2 | ASSQAGESNNSPLH
12 | TRBJ2-1 | TRBV4-2 | ASSPHPRVDEQF
13 | TRBJ2-5 | TRBV6-6 | ASSAPGQVSGTQY
12 | TRBJ1-6 | TRBV7-2 | ASSESSYNSPLH
13 | TRBJ1-5 | TRBV5-1 | ASSLAGEGGQPQH
17 | TRBJ1-5 | TRBV6-2/TRBV6-3 | ASSQHRTQTGFSNQPQH
16 | TRBJ1-3 | TRBV7-9 | ASSLAYPDRNSGNTIY
12 | TRBJ1-3 | TRBV19 | ASSGTGDGNTIY
14 | TRBJ2-1 | TRBV27 | ASSRYSSGRANEQF
11 | TRBJ1-5 | TRBV5-1 | ASAQGRDQPQH
11 | TRBJ1-1 | TRBV19 | ASSTQGNTEAF
11 | TRBJ1-1 | TRBV4-1 | ASSQGRGSEAF
11 | TRBJ1-5 | TRBV5-1 | ASSPQGNQPQH
14 | TRBJ2-3 | TRBV5-1 | ASSLEGLAGTDTQY
10 | TRBJ1-1 | TRBV11-2 | ASSTTLTEAF
12 | TRBJ2-7 | TRBV5-4 | ASSSGQGPYEQY
12 | TRBJ1-6 | TRBV30 | AWSDWGHNSPLH
14 | TRBJ2-1 | TRBV7-8 | ASSPRPGQGGNEQF
13 | TRBJ1-1 | TRBV5-1 | ASSLSGRGNGEAF
12 | TRBJ1-6 | TRBV5-1 | ASSFEQGVSPLH
13 | TRBJ2-5 | TRBV4-1 | ASSQAGQGKETQY
13 | TRBJ2-7 | TRBV5-1 | ASSPPTAGVNQQY
16 | TRBJ2-7 | TRBV7-2 | ASSPRSGTSFSSYEQY
11 | TRBJ1-5 | TRBV19 | ASNLRGNQPQH
9 | TRBJ1-2 | TRBV3-1/TRBV3-2 | ASSQGGGYT
16 | TRBJ1-6 | TRBV11-2 | ASSFEQAAISYNSPLH
13 | TRBJ2-7 | TRBV28 | ASSTSGDSLGEQY
12 | TRBJ1-1 | TRBV18 | ASSPVTVNTEAF
12 | TRBJ1-1 | TRBV5-1 | ASSYPTGNTEAF
12 | TRBJ1-4 | TRBV5-1 | ASSPGTVNEKLF
11 | TRBJ2-1 | TRBV6-5 | ASSGSSYNEQF
13 | TRBJ2-3 | TRBV7-3 | ASSPDRGITDTQY
13 | TRBJ2-1 | TRBV11-1 | ASSFASSGSNEQF